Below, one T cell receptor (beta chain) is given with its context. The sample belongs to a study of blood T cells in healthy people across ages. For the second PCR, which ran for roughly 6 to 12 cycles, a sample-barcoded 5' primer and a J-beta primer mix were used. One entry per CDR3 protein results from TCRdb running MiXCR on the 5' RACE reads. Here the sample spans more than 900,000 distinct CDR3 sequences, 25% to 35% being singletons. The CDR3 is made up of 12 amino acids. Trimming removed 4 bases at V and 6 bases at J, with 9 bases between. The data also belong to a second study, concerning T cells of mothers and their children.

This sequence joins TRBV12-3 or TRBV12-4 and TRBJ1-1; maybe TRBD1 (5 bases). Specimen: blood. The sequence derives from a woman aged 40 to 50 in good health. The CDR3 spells CASSSKGPEAFF. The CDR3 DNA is TGTGCCAGCAGTTCGAAGGGGCCTGAAGCTTTCTTT.